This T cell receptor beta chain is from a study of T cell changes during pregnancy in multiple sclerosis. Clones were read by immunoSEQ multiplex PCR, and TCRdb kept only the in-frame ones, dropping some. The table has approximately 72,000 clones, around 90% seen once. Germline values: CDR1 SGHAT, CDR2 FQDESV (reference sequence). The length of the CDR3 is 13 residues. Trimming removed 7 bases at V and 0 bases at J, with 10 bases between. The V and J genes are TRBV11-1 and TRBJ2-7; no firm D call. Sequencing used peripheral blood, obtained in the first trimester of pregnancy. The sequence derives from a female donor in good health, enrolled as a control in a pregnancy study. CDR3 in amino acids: CASTNDFSYEQYF. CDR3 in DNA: TGTGCCAGCACCAACGACTTCTCCTACGAGCAGTACTTC. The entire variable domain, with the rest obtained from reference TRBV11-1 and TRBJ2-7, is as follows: EAEVAQSPRYKITEKSQAVAFWCDPISGHATLYWYRQILGQGPELLVQFQDESVVDDSQLPKDRFSAERLKGVDSTLKIQPAELGDSAMYLCASTNDFSYEQYFGPGTRLTVT.